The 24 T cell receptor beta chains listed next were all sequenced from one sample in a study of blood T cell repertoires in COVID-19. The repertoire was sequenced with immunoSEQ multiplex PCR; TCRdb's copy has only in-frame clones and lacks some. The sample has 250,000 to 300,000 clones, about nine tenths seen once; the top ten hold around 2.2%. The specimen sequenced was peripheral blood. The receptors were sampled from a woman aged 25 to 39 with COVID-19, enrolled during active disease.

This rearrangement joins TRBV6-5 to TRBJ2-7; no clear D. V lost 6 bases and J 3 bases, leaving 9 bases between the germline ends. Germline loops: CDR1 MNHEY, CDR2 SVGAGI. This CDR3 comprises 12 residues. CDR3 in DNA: TGTGCCAGCAGCCTACCTGGCTACGAGCAGTACTTC. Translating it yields CASSLPGYEQYF.

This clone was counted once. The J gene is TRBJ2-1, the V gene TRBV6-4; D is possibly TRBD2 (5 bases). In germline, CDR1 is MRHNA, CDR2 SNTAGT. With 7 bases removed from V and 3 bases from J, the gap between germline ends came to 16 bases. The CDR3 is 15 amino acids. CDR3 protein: CASIISGTIYNEQFF. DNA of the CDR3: TGTGCCAGCATTATAAGCGGAACTATCTACAATGAGCAGTTCTTC.

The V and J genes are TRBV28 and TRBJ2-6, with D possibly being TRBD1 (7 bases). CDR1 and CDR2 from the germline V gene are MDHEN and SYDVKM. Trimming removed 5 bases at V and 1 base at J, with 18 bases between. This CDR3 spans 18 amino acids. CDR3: CASSPRGDPSSGANVLTF. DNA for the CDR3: TGTGCCAGCAGTCCCAGGGGGGACCCTTCTTCTGGGGCCAACGTCCTGACTTTC.

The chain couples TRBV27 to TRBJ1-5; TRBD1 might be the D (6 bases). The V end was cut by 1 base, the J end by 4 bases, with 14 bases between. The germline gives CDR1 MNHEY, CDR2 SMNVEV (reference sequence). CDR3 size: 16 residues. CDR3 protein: CASSLWPGAPNQPQHF. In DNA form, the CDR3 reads TGTGCCAGCAGTTTATGGCCAGGGGCTCCGAATCAGCCCCAGCATTTT.

As DNA, the CDR3 is TGTGCCAGTAGTATCGCAGGGGTGGACTATGGCTACACCTTC. It specifies CASSIAGVDYGYTF. The rearrangement links TRBV19 to TRBJ1-2; D is perhaps TRBD1 (6 bases). CDR1 is LNHDA, CDR2 SQIVND, per germline (reference sequence). V dropped 3 bases and J dropped 3 bases, with 11 bases sitting between them. The length of the CDR3 is 14 residues.

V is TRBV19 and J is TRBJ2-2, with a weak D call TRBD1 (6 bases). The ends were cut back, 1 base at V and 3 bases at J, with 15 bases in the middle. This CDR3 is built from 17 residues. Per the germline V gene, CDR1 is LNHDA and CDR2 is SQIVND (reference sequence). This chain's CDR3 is CASSIGPRDTDTGELFF. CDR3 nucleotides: TGTGCCAGTAGTATAGGTCCCCGGGACACCGACACCGGGGAGCTGTTTTTT.

The DNA for the CDR3 is TGTGCCAGCAGCTTGCGAGCAGGAGGCTATGGCTACACCTTC. Residues: CASSLRAGGYGYTF. The chain combines TRBV5-4 with TRBJ1-2; D uncertain. Germline V CDR1 and CDR2: SGHNT, YYREEE (reference sequence). Between the trimmed V and J ends, which lost 1 base and 4 bases, there was a span of 11 bases. CDR3 length: 14 residues. The variable domain in full, completed from reference TRBV5-4 and TRBJ1-2, reads ETGVTQSPTHLIKTRGQQVTLRCSSQSGHNTVSWYQQALGQGPQFIFQYYREEENGRGNFPPRFSGLQFPNYSSELNVNALELDDSALYLCASSLRAGGYGYTFGSGTRLTVV.

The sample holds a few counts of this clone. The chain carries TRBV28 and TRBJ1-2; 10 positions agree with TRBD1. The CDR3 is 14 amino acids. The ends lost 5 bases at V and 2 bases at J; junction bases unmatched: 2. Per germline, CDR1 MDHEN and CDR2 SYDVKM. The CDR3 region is CASSDRGRNYGYTF. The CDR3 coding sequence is TGTGCCAGCAGTGACAGGGGGCGGAACTATGGCTACACCTTC.

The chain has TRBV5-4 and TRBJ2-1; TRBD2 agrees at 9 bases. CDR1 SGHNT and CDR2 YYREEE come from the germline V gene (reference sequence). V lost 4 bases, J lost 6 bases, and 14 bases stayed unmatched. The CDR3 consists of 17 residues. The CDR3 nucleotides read TGTGCCAGCAGCACGAGGGCTAGCGGGATACTATCCAATGAGCAGTTCTTC. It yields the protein CASSTRASGILSNEQFF.

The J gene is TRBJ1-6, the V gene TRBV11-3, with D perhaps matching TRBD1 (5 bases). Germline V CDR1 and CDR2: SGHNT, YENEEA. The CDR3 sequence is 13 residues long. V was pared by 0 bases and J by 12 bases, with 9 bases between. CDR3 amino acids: CASSLDREGPLHF. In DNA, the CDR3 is TGTGCCAGCAGCTTAGACAGGGAGGGACCCCTCCACTTT.

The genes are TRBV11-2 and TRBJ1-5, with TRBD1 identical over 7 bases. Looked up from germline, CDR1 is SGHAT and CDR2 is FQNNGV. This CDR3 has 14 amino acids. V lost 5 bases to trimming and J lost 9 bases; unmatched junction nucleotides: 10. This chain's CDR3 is CASSPGGLAWPQHF. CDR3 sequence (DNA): TGTGCCAGCAGCCCAGGGGGTCTGGCGTGGCCCCAGCATTTT.

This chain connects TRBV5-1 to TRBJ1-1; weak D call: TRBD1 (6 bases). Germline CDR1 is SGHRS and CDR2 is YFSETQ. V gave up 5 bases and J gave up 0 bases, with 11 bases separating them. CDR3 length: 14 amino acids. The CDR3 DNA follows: TGCGCCAGCAGACCGGGACAAGTGAACACTGAAGCTTTCTTT. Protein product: CASRPGQVNTEAFF.

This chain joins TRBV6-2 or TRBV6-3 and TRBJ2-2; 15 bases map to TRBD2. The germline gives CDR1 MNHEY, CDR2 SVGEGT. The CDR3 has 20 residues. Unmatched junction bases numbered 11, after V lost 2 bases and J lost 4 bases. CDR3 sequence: CASSYKLGTSGRPTTGELFF. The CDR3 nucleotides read TGTGCCAGCAGTTACAAACTCGGGACTAGCGGGAGGCCTACCACCGGGGAGCTGTTTTTT.

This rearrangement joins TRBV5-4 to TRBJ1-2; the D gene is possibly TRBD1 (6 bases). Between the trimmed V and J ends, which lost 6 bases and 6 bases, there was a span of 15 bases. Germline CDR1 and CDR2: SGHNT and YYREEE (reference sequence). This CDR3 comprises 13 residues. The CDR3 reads CASTISRGNGYTF. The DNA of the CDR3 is TGTGCCAGCACCATATCCAGGGGTAATGGCTACACCTTC.

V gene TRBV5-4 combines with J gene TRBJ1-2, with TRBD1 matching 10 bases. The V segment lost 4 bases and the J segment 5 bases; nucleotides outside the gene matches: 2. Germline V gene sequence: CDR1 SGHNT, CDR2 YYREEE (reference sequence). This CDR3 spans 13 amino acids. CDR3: CASSRQGAYGYTF. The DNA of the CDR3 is TGTGCCAGCAGCCGACAGGGGGCATATGGCTACACCTTC.

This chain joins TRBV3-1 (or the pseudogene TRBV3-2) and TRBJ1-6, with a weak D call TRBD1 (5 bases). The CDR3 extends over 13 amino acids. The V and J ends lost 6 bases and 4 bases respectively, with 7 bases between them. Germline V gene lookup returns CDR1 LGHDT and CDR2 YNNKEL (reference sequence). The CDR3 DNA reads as TGTGCCAGCAGTCGACAGTATAATTCACCCCTCCACTTT. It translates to CASSRQYNSPLHF.

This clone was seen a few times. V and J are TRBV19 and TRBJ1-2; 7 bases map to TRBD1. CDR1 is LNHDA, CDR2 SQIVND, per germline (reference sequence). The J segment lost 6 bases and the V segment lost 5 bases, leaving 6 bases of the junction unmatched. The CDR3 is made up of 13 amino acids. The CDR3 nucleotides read TGTGCCAGTAGTTCTCTAGACAGGGATGGCTACACCTTC. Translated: CASSSLDRDGYTF.

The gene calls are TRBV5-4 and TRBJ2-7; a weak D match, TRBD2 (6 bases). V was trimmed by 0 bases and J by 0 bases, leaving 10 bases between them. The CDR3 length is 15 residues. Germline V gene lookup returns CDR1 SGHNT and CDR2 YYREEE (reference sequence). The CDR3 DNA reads TGTGCCAGCAGCTTGGACCCTAGCGCCTCCTACGAGCAGTACTTC. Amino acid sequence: CASSLDPSASYEQYF.

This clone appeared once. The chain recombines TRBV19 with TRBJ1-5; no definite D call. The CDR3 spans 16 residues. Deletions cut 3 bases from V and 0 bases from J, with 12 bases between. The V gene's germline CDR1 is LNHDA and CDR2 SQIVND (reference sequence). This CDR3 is CASSIVGDHSNQPQHF. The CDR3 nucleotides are TGTGCCAGTAGTATCGTCGGAGATCATAGCAATCAGCCCCAGCATTTT.

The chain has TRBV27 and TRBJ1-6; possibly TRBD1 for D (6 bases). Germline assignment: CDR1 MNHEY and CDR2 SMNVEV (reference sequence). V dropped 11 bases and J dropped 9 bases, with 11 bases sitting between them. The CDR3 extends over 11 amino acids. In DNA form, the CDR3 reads TGTGCCCGACAGGCTTTTTCACCCCTCCACTTT. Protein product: CARQAFSPLHF.

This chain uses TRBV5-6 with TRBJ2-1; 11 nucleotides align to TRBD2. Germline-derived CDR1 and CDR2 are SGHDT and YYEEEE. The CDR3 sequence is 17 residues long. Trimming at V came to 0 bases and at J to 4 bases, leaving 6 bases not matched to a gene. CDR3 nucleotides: TGTGCCAGCAGCTTGGAATTAGCGGGAGGGCCTTACAATGAGCAGTTCTTC. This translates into CASSLELAGGPYNEQFF.

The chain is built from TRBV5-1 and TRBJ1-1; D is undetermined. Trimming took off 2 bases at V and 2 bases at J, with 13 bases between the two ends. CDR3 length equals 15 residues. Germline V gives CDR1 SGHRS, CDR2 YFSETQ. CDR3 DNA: TGCGCCAGCAGCTTTAACAGAAAGGATAACACTGAAGCTTTCTTT. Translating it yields CASSFNRKDNTEAFF.

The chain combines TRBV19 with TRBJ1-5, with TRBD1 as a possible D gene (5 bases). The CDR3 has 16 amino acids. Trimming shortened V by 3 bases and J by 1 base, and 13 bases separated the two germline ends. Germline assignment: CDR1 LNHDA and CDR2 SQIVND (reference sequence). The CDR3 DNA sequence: TGTGCCAGTAGTATTCAGGGCGCAGGGAGCAATCAGCCCCAGCATTTT. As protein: CASSIQGAGSNQPQHF.

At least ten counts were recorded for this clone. CDR3 coding DNA: TGTGCCAGCAGTCGGGACAACAATGAGCAGTTCTTC. It encodes CASSRDNNEQFF. This chain joins TRBV11-3 and TRBJ2-1, with D possibly being TRBD1 (6 bases). The V end lost 6 bases, the J end lost 5 bases, and 8 bases lay between the germline ends. The germline V gene has CDR1 SGHNT and CDR2 YENEEA. The CDR3 is 12 residues long.